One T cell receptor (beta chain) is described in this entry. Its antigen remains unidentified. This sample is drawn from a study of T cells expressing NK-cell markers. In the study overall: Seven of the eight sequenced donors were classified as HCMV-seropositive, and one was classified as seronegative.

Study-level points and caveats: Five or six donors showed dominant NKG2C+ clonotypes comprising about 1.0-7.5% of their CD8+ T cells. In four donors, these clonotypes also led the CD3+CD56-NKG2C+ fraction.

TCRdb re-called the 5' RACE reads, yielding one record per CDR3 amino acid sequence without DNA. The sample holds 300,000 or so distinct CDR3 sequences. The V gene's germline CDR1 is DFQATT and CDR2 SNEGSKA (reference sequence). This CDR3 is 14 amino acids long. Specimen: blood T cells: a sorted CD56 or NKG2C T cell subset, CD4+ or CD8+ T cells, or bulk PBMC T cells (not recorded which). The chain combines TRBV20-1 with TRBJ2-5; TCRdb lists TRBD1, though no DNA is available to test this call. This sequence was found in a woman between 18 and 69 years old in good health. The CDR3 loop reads CSAPPRQGGETQYF.